This T cell receptor (beta chain) was profiled in a study of CDR3 diversity in severe acne. The CDR3 contains 14 residues. Germline CDR1 and CDR2: SGHKS and YYEKEE (reference sequence). MiXCR, applied by TCRdb to the PCR reads, yields one record per CDR3 protein. The data show around 91,000 distinct CDR3 sequences, approximately 51% seen once. As regards this clonotype: A junction end diverges from the germline sequence, so it may reflect a read error.

The V gene is TRBV5-5, the J gene TRBJ2-2, with no clear D. Sequencing was done on a sample of blood. The source of this sequence is a male donor in good health, without acne. DNA for the CDR3: TGCGCCAGCAGCCTCCTAGGGAATCCCGGGGAGCTGTTTTTT. The encoded protein is CASSLLGNPGELFF.